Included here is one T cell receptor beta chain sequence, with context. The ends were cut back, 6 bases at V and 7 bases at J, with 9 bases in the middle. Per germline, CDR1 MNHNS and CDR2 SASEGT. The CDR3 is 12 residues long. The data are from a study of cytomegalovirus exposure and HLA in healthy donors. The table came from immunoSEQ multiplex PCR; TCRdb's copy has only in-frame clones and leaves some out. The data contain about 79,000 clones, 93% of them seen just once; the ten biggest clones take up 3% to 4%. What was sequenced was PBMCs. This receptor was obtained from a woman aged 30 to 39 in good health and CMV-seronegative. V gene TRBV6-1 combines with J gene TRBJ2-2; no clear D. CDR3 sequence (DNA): TGTGCCAGCAGGCAGGCTGACGGGGAGCTGTTTTTT. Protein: CASRQADGELFF.